One sample yielded the 19 T cell receptor beta chains listed below, sequenced in a study of glioma-infiltrating T cells. Amplification of TCR alpha and beta CDR3 regions from RNA used iRepertoire nested multiplex PCR. TCRdb re-called the multiplex PCR reads with MiXCR, one entry per CDR3 protein. The sample yields some 190,000 distinct CDR3 sequences, roughly 32% seen once. What was sequenced was glioma tissue, nonneoplastic brain tissue, or PBMCs (not recorded which). These receptors were taken from a human donor with low-grade glioma or glioblastoma, undergoing nonglioma brain surgery, or in good health (not recorded which).

The table lists this clonotype with a few counts. The rearrangement joins TRBV7-9 to TRBJ2-6; D may be TRBD2 (6 bases). The CDR3 loop spans 15 amino acids. The germline gives CDR1 SEHNR, CDR2 FQNEAQ (reference sequence). V was pared by 5 bases and J by 4 bases, with 12 bases between. In nucleotides, the CDR3 is TGTGCCAGCAGCCCCCGGGGGACCGGGGCCAACGTCCTGACTTTC. Its translation is CASSPRGTGANVLTF. Looking up the rest from reference TRBV7-9 and TRBJ2-6 gives the full variable domain: DTGVSQNPRHKITKRGQNVTFRCDPISEHNRLYWYRQTLGQGPEFLTYFQNEAQLEKSRLLSDRFSAERPKGSFSTLEIQRTEQGDSAMYLCASSPRGTGANVLTFGAGSRLTVL.

This clonotype was detected ten times or more. The V and J genes are TRBV7-2 and TRBJ1-3; D not resolved. Germline V gene sequence: CDR1 SGHTA, CDR2 FQGNSA. This CDR3 has 15 amino acids. V was cut by 2 bases and J by 0 bases, with 8 bases left in between. The CDR3 is CASSLTVLSGNTIYF. CDR3 coding DNA: TGTGCCAGCAGCTTAACGGTTCTCTCTGGAAACACCATATATTTT.

This clonotype was seen only a few times. This chain uses TRBV7-2 with TRBJ1-5; D unresolved. The CDR3 has 15 residues. From germline, CDR1 is SGHTA and CDR2 FQGNSA. V lost 5 bases, J lost 2 bases, and 13 bases lay in between. The CDR3: CASSDTSSGNQPQHF. In nucleotides, the CDR3 is TGTGCCAGCAGCGACACCTCTTCGGGCAATCAGCCCCAGCATTTT. Looking up the rest from reference TRBV7-2 and TRBJ1-5 gives the full variable domain: GAGVSQSPSNKVTEKGKDVELRCDPISGHTALYWYRQSLGQGLEFLIYFQGNSAPDKSGLPSDRFSAERTGGSVSTLTIQRTQQEDSAVYLCASSDTSSGNQPQHFGDGTRLSIL.

Many counts were recorded for this clonotype. V is TRBV6-2 or TRBV6-3 and J is TRBJ2-7, with D possibly being TRBD1 (6 bases). The CDR3 length is 14 residues. Trimming left V 4 bases short and J 3 bases short, with 13 bases between. CDR1 and CDR2 from the germline V gene are MNHEY and SVGEGT. The chain's CDR3 is CASSFPTGFYEQYF. In nucleotides, the CDR3 is TGTGCCAGCAGTTTTCCAACAGGGTTCTACGAGCAGTACTTC.

Worth noting for this clonotype: This may stem from a read error, because a much larger clone lies one nucleotide away. The chain combines TRBV7-6 with TRBJ2-3; no clear D. CDR3 size: 15 residues. The germline V and J ends were trimmed by 1 base and 4 bases, with 12 bases remaining between them. Germline lookup yields CDR1 SGHVS and CDR2 FNYEAQ. This CDR3 is CASSLGRVPSDTQYF. The CDR3 DNA follows: TGTGCCAGCAGCTTAGGCCGGGTACCGTCAGATACGCAGTATTTT.

In this sample, this clonotype turned up many times. The J gene is TRBJ2-3, the V gene TRBV20-1; D ambiguous. This CDR3 has 11 residues. Germline V gene lookup returns CDR1 DFQATT and CDR2 SNEGSKA (reference sequence). V was trimmed by 5 bases and J by 4 bases, leaving 7 bases between them. CDR3 loop: CSAQRPDTQYF. The CDR3 region has the DNA TGCAGTGCTCAGCGCCCAGATACGCAGTATTTT.

This clonotype was seen once. A much larger clone sits a single nucleotide away, making a read error possible. This chain links TRBV28 with TRBJ2-1; 7 bases match TRBD1. There are 15 residues in the CDR3. The J segment lost 5 bases and the V segment lost 8 bases, leaving 12 bases of the junction unmatched. Looked up from germline, CDR1 is MDHEN and CDR2 is SYDVKM. This CDR3 is CASVGTGEINNEQFF. Here the CDR3 DNA reads TGTGCCAGCGTAGGCACAGGGGAAATCAACAATGAGCAGTTCTTC. Drawing the rest from reference TRBV28 and TRBJ2-1, the complete variable domain is DVKVTQSSRYLVKRTGEKVFLECVQDMDHENMFWYRQDPGLGLRLIYFSYDVKMKEKGDIPEGYSVSREKKERFSLILESASTNQTSMYLCASVGTGEINNEQFFGPGTRLTVL.

This clonotype was counted between two and nine times. This chain's CDR3 is CASSYRKGNYEQYF. The CDR3 DNA follows: TGTGCCAGTAGTTATCGCAAGGGCAACTACGAGCAGTACTTC. The V call is TRBV19, the J call TRBJ2-7; D unclear. This CDR3 comprises 14 residues. Germline V gene lookup returns CDR1 LNHDA and CDR2 SQIVND (reference sequence). Trimming removed 5 bases at V and 3 bases at J, with 14 bases between.

J is TRBJ1-4 and V is TRBV7-8; D is ambiguous. The V and J ends lost 1 base and 8 bases respectively, with 14 bases between them. The CDR3 covers 15 residues. Germline CDR1 is SGHVS and CDR2 is FQNEAQ. DNA for the CDR3: TGTGCCAGCAGCTTAGATGAGATAAGAGGGGAAAAACTGTTTTTT. Protein product: CASSLDEIRGEKLFF.

The sample holds a few counts of this clonotype. The chain joins TRBV30 to TRBJ1-6; 7 bases align to TRBD1. J gave up 11 bases and V 7 bases, and 11 bases lay outside the gene matches. Germline CDR1 and CDR2: GTSNPN and SVGIG (reference sequence). The CDR3 covers 13 residues. This CDR3 is CALEGQRLTPLHF. CDR3 coding DNA: TGTGCCTTAGAGGGACAGAGATTAACACCCCTCCACTTT.

In its sample, this clonotype was seen many times. The chain couples TRBV19 to TRBJ2-3; D is ambiguous. CDR1 and CDR2 (germline): LNHDA, SQIVND (reference sequence). This CDR3 is 15 amino acids long. V was shortened by 3 bases and J by 1 base, with 11 bases between the two germline ends. Written as DNA, the CDR3 is TGTGCCAGTAGTATTGGTAGTCGTGGCACAGATACGCAGTATTTT. Translation gives CASSIGSRGTDTQYF.

This clonotype was seen at least ten times. The chain uses TRBV7-2 and TRBJ2-1; tentatively, D is TRBD2 (6 bases). Germline V gene lookup returns CDR1 SGHTA and CDR2 FQGNSA. Trimming shortened V by 5 bases and J by 7 bases, and 21 bases separated the two germline ends. This CDR3 contains 16 residues. CDR3 bases: TGTGCCAGCAGCCCCCATGGAGGGAGTAGTTCGAATGAGCAGTTCTTC. Translation gives CASSPHGGSSSNEQFF.

A note on this clonotype: A much larger clone is a single base away; this may be a read error. The chain joins TRBV27 to TRBJ2-5; maybe TRBD2 (6 bases). The CDR3 is made up of 14 amino acids. V was shortened by 0 bases and J by 5 bases, with 10 bases between the two germline ends. Germline V gene lookup returns CDR1 MNHEY and CDR2 SMNVEV (reference sequence). The CDR3 sequence: CASSLSEGGETQYF. Here the CDR3 DNA reads TGTGCCAGCAGTTTATCGGAGGGCGGGGAGACCCAGTACTTC.

This clonotype appeared many times. The chain employs TRBV11-2 and TRBJ1-1; perhaps TRBD1 as D (6 bases). Germline assignment: CDR1 SGHAT and CDR2 FQNNGV. This CDR3 region has 13 residues. V lost 8 bases to trimming and J lost 2 bases, with 12 bases between them. The CDR3 protein is CASGTNINTEAFF. The CDR3 DNA follows: TGTGCCAGCGGGACAAATATAAACACTGAAGCTTTCTTT.

This clonotype was seen many times. The chain uses TRBV24-1 and TRBJ2-5; D is undetermined. The CDR3 covers 13 residues. Germline V lookup: CDR1 KGHDR, CDR2 SFDVKD. The V end was cut by 1 base, the J end by 2 bases, with 4 bases between. The CDR3 sequence is CATSDFQQETQYF. DNA for the CDR3: TGTGCCACCAGTGATTTTCAGCAAGAGACCCAGTACTTC.

A note on this clonotype: A read error may be the cause here, since a much bigger clone is one base away. This chain joins TRBV3-1 and TRBJ1-2; possibly TRBD1 for D (6 bases). The CDR3 extends over 15 amino acids. Germline V gene sequence: CDR1 LGHDT, CDR2 YNNKEL (reference sequence). CDR3 loop: CANSVPGQAGYGYTF. The CDR3 DNA sequence: TGTGCCAACAGCGTACCGGGACAAGCGGGATATGGCTACACCTTC.

This clonotype was counted at least ten times. The chain recombines TRBV4-3 with TRBJ2-1; perhaps TRBD2 as D (5 bases). Germline loops: CDR1 LGHNA, CDR2 YSLEER. V dropped 0 bases and J dropped 0 bases, with 15 bases sitting between them. This CDR3 has 18 residues. The CDR3 DNA is TGCGCCAGCAGCCAAGAAAGGCTAGCAGTAAGCTCCTACAATGAGCAGTTCTTC. Its translation is CASSQERLAVSSYNEQFF.

This clonotype was found many times. The V and J genes are TRBV6-2 or TRBV6-3 and TRBJ2-7; TRBD2 agrees at 11 bases. V shed 6 bases and J 4 bases; nucleotides not matched to a gene: 11. The CDR3 extends over 16 amino acids. Germline V lookup: CDR1 MNHEY, CDR2 SVGEGT. CDR3: CASSQTSGSILYEQYF. CDR3 in DNA: TGTGCCAGCAGCCAAACTAGCGGGAGTATTCTATACGAGCAGTACTTC.

This clonotype showed up many times. This chain links TRBV25-1 with TRBJ2-3, with 7 positions matching TRBD1. The V and J ends lost 2 bases and 8 bases, in that order; junction bases with no gene match: 4. Germline-derived CDR1 and CDR2 are MGHDK and SYGVNS. The CDR3 has 13 residues. In nucleotides, the CDR3 is TGTGCCAGCAGTGAAACAGGGGCGGGTACGCAGTATTTT. Translated: CASSETGAGTQYF.